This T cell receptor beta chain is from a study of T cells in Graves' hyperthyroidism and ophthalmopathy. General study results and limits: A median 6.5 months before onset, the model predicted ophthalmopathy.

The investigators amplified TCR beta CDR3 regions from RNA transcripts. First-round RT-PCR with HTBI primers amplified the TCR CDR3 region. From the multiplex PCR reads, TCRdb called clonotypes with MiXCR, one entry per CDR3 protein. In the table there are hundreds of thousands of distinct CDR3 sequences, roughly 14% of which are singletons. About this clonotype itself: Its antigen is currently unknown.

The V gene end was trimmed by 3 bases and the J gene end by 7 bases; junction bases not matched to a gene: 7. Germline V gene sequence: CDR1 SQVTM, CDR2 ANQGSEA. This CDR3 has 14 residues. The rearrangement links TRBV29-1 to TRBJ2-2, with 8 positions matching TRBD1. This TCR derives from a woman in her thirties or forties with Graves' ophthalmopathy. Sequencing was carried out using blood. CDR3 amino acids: CSVDVTGVGGELFF. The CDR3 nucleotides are TGCAGCGTTGATGTGACAGGGGTAGGCGGGGAGCTGTTTTTT.